Listed below are T cell receptor beta chains from one sample, sequenced in a study of T cell responses to AZD1222 COVID-19 vaccine. Sequenced by immunoSEQ multiplex PCR; TCRdb stores in-frame clones only, minus some. The table has around 72,000 clones, roughly 82% seen once; the top ten hold 5% to 6%. The material was peripheral blood, obtained on day 0 of AZD1222 vaccination. The receptors shown here come from an adult in good health. The CDR3 runs from the conserved cysteine through the conserved F or W. The D gene is left open where the match is weak. Rows may omit the clone size; those that give it use once, few, many or a size class.

d_gene	v_gene	j_gene	abundance	CDR3nt	CDR3aa
TRBD1	TRBV6-5	TRBJ1-2	-	TGTGCCGTCATACGGACAGGCGGTACCTATGGCTACACCTTC	CAVIRTGGTYGYTF
-	TRBV6-2/TRBV6-3	TRBJ1-2	-	TGTGCCAGCAGTTACTCGGCTGACTATGGCTACACCTTC	CASSYSADYGYTF
TRBD1	TRBV6-1	TRBJ2-3	-	TGTGCCAGCAGTGAAGCGCAGGGGGCGGATACGCAGTATTTT	CASSEAQGADTQYF
-	TRBV9	TRBJ1-5	-	TGTGCCAGCAGCGTAGAAGGGTACAGCAATCAGCCCCAGCATTTT	CASSVEGYSNQPQHF
-	TRBV6-4	TRBJ2-3	medium-sized	TGTGCCAGCAGTGACTCGATGGGGAGCACAGATACGCAGTATTTT	CASSDSMGSTDTQYF
-	TRBV6-4	TRBJ1-6	-	TGTGCCAGCAGTGACGGGAATCGGAGATCACCCCTCCACTTT	CASSDGNRRSPLHF
-	TRBV5-1	TRBJ2-1	-	TGCGCCAGCTCCAGGAACCCTACTCCCAATGAGCAGTTCTTC	CASSRNPTPNEQFF
TRBD1	TRBV6-5	TRBJ2-7	-	TGTGCCAGCAGTTCGGACAGGGGGATTGGGAAGCAGTACTTC	CASSSDRGIGKQYF
-	TRBV11-2	TRBJ2-2	-	TGTGCCAGCAGCTTAGGGTCCTCCACCGGGGAGCTGTTTTTT	CASSLGSSTGELFF
-	TRBV18	TRBJ1-1	-	TGTGCCAGCTCACCACAGGGGGCTGAAGCTTTCTTT	CASSPQGAEAFF
-	TRBV30	TRBJ2-3	-	TGTGCCTTCTCAACGGATACGCAGTATTTT	CAFSTDTQYF
-	TRBV6-4	TRBJ1-1	few	TGTGCCAGCAGCCCGTTCTCGGGGCCAGGAGGTGAAGCTTTCTTT	CASSPFSGPGGEAFF
-	TRBV6-1	TRBJ1-1	-	TGTGCCAGCAGTGAAGGATGGGGGCAGGGGAACACTGAAGCTTTCTTT	CASSEGWGQGNTEAFF
-	TRBV4-2	TRBJ2-7	-	TGTGCCAGCAGCCAAGATTTGGAGCAGGGGAACTACGAGCAGTACTTC	CASSQDLEQGNYEQYF
TRBD2	TRBV28	TRBJ2-7	-	TGTGCCAGCAGTCTTCCGGGACTAGCGGGGTACGAGCAGTACTTC	CASSLPGLAGYEQYF
-	TRBV11-2	TRBJ2-7	few	TGTGCCAGCAGCTCCGTCGCTTCCTACGAGCAGTACTTC	CASSSVASYEQYF
TRBD1	TRBV6-5	TRBJ1-1	-	TGTGCCAGCAGTTACCCCACAGGGGGCGGCACTGAAGCTTTCTTT	CASSYPTGGGTEAFF
-	TRBV3-1/TRBV3-2	TRBJ2-2	-	TGTGCCAGCAGCCAAGATTTCAGCCAGGCCGCCACCGGGGAGCTGTTTTTT	CASSQDFSQAATGELFF
-	TRBV6-5	TRBJ1-2	-	TGTGCCAGCATATCGGCAGGGACCCAGTATGGCTACACCTTC	CASISAGTQYGYTF
-	TRBV12-3/TRBV12-4	TRBJ1-3	-	TGTGCCAGGCCCACAGGGTCCGGAAACACCATATATTTT	CARPTGSGNTIYF
TRBD2	TRBV4-2	TRBJ2-3	once	TGTGCCAGCAGCCAAGGAACTAGCGGGGGGCGCCCAGGGAAAGATACGCAGTATTTT	CASSQGTSGGRPGKDTQYF
-	TRBV2	TRBJ2-6	-	TGTGCCAGCAGTGAACCTGTGGTACAGGGATACGTCCTGACTTTC	CASSEPVVQGYVLTF
TRBD2	TRBV9	TRBJ2-5	-	TGTGCCAGCAGCGTAGCTGGAGCGGGGGGGTTGGAGACCCAGTACTTC	CASSVAGAGGLETQYF
TRBD2	TRBV7-9	TRBJ2-3	-	TGTGCCAGCAGCACCCCGGGACTAGGCGGGGGCCCTAGCACAGATACGCAGTATTTT	CASSTPGLGGGPSTDTQYF
-	TRBV5-1	TRBJ1-1	-	TGCGCCAGCAGCTCCGGGCCCGGTGGCACTGAAGCTTTCTTT	CASSSGPGGTEAFF
-	TRBV5-8	TRBJ1-2	-	TGTGCCAGCAGCTTCCCGGACCGGTATGGCTACACCTTC	CASSFPDRYGYTF
TRBD1	TRBV19	TRBJ2-4	-	TGTGCCAGTAGTGCGGACAGGGGAGACATTCAGTACTTC	CASSADRGDIQYF
TRBD2	TRBV7-3	TRBJ2-1	-	TGTGCCAGCAGCTTACTGGGGGGGTACGACAATGAGCAGTTCTTC	CASSLLGGYDNEQFF
-	TRBV5-3	TRBJ1-3	-	TGTGCCAGAAGCCTGGGGTCCGGGGAGCCTGGAAACACCATATATTTT	CARSLGSGEPGNTIYF
-	TRBV4-2	TRBJ1-1	-	TGTGCCAGCAGCCAAGCAGGGGTCCATGGGAACACTGAAGCTTTCTTT	CASSQAGVHGNTEAFF
-	TRBV11-2	TRBJ2-3	-	TGTGCCAGCAGCTTAGTGCCAGGGGCCCGCACAGATACGCAGTATTTT	CASSLVPGARTDTQYF
TRBD1	TRBV5-1	TRBJ1-2	-	TGCGCCAGCAGCTTGGAGGGACAGGCTCTGAACTTC	CASSLEGQALNF
-	TRBV4-1	TRBJ1-1	-	TGCGCCAGCAGCCACAGGCGGTCCCAGGGAAATGAAGCTTTCTTT	CASSHRRSQGNEAFF
TRBD2	TRBV7-6	TRBJ2-2	-	TGTGCCAGCAGCCCCAGACTAGCCGGCACCGGGGAGCTGTTTTTT	CASSPRLAGTGELFF
TRBD1	TRBV24-1	TRBJ1-3	-	TGTGCCACCAGTGGAACCTCCGGGACAGATAACACCATATATTTT	CATSGTSGTDNTIYF
-	TRBV5-1	TRBJ1-1	-	TGCGCCAGCAGCCAAGGGGACGGGTACACTGAAGCTTTCTTT	CASSQGDGYTEAFF
TRBD1	TRBV11-3	TRBJ2-5	-	TGTGCCAGCAGCCCCCAGACAGGGTCAGACCAGTACTTC	CASSPQTGSDQYF